What follows are 4 T cell receptor beta chains derived from one specimen sequenced in a study of blood T cell repertoires in COVID-19. Assay: immunoSEQ multiplex PCR; the TCRdb copy retains only in-frame clones and omits some. The table has 300,000 or so clones, roughly 87% seen once. Sequenced material: PBMCs or T cells enriched from blood (not recorded which). Receptors originate from a woman in her thirties who had recovered from COVID-19.

In regard to this clone: Other nucleotide sequences from this sample produce the same CDR3. The rearrangement uses TRBV3-1 (or the pseudogene TRBV3-2) and TRBJ1-1; TRBD1 matches 10 bases. The CDR3 has 14 amino acids. J gave up 5 bases and V 3 bases, and 3 bases lay outside the gene matches. Germline values: CDR1 LGHDT, CDR2 YNNKEL (reference sequence). The CDR3 region is CASSHRQGATEAFF. The CDR3 DNA reads TGTGCCAGCAGCCACCGACAGGGGGCAACTGAAGCTTTCTTT.

The chain joins TRBV7-2 to TRBJ2-2, with D possibly TRBD2 on 5 matching bases. The CDR3 runs to 13 residues. Trimming stripped 9 bases from V and 3 bases from J, with 11 bases between. CDR1 SGHTA and CDR2 FQGNSA come from the germline V gene. In DNA, the CDR3 is TGTGCCAGTCGGTGGGGAGACACCGGGGAGCTGTTTTTT. This gives the protein CASRWGDTGELFF.

The chain joins TRBV3-1 (or the pseudogene TRBV3-2) to TRBJ1-1; no definite D call. The germline V gene has CDR1 LGHDT and CDR2 YNNKEL (reference sequence). The CDR3 has 13 amino acids. The germline V and J ends were trimmed by 0 bases and 10 bases, with 12 bases remaining between them. The CDR3 spells CASSQDYRVGAFF. The CDR3 region has the DNA TGTGCCAGCAGCCAAGATTACCGGGTCGGAGCTTTCTTT.

The rearrangement joins TRBV2 to TRBJ2-7, with TRBD2 matching over 14 bases. Trimming cost V 7 bases and J 6 bases; bases outside gene matches: 5. CDR3 size: 14 residues. CDR1 and CDR2 (germline): SNHLY, FYNNEI. The CDR3 nucleotides are TGTGCCAGCACGTGGGGACTAGCGGGGGCCGAGCAGTACTTC. Translation: CASTWGLAGAEQYF.